The rows below give T cell receptor beta chains drawn from one sample of a study of cytomegalovirus exposure and HLA in healthy donors. Assay: immunoSEQ multiplex PCR; the TCRdb copy retains only in-frame clones and omits some. The sample lists about 140,000 clones, approximately 70% occurring once. The material sequenced was PBMCs. These TCRs come from a woman between 40 and 50 years old in good health and CMV-seronegative. Each CDR3 is given with its conserved first and last residue. The D gene is left open where the match is weak. The listing skips clone size in some rows; elsewhere it reads once, few, many or a size class.

D gene: TRBD2; CDR3 length: 15; J gene: TRBJ2-3; V gene: TRBV7-9; clone size: .; CDR3 DNA: TGTGCCAGCAGCTTAGGGCGGGGGGTTCCAGATACGCAGTATTTT; CDR3 protein: CASSLGRGVPDTQYF
D gene: TRBD1; CDR3 length: 14; J gene: TRBJ1-1; V gene: TRBV6-6; clone size: .; CDR3 DNA: TGTGCCAGTCTACAGGGGTCGGCGAACACTGAAGCTTTCTTT; CDR3 protein: CASLQGSANTEAFF
D gene: .; CDR3 length: 14; J gene: TRBJ1-6; V gene: TRBV9; clone size: .; CDR3 DNA: TGTGCCAGCAGCGTAGCGTGGGGGGAGTCACCCCTCCACTTT; CDR3 protein: CASSVAWGESPLHF
D gene: .; CDR3 length: 10; J gene: TRBJ2-3; V gene: TRBV29-1; clone size: .; CDR3 DNA: TGCAGCGTTGTTGAGGATACGCAGTATTTT; CDR3 protein: CSVVEDTQYF
D gene: .; CDR3 length: 15; J gene: TRBJ1-5; V gene: TRBV6-1; clone size: .; CDR3 DNA: TGTGCCAGCAGCACACAGTTTCGTACCAATCAGCCCCAGCATTTT; CDR3 protein: CASSTQFRTNQPQHF
D gene: TRBD1; CDR3 length: 14; J gene: TRBJ2-7; V gene: TRBV2; clone size: few; CDR3 DNA: TGTGCCAGCAGCCCACCGGGACAGGGTATTGAGCAGTACTTC; CDR3 protein: CASSPPGQGIEQYF
D gene: .; CDR3 length: 17; J gene: TRBJ1-6; V gene: TRBV13; clone size: .; CDR3 DNA: TGTGCCAGCAGCTTCGGGGCCGGGAGCTCCTATAATTCACCCCTCCACTTT; CDR3 protein: CASSFGAGSSYNSPLHF
D gene: .; CDR3 length: 19; J gene: TRBJ1-4; V gene: TRBV11-3; clone size: .; CDR3 DNA: TGTGCCAGCAGCCAAGAGGCTCCAGGGGCCTTTCGTCTCTGGGAAAAACTGTTTTTT; CDR3 protein: CASSQEAPGAFRLWEKLFF
D gene: .; CDR3 length: 15; J gene: TRBJ1-1; V gene: TRBV4-2; clone size: .; CDR3 DNA: TGTGCCAGCAGCCAAGTTGGACAGATGAACACTGAAGCTTTCTTT; CDR3 protein: CASSQVGQMNTEAFF
D gene: .; CDR3 length: 15; J gene: TRBJ1-1; V gene: TRBV7-9; clone size: .; CDR3 DNA: TGTGCCAGCAGCCCGAGGGCACAGAGGAACACTGAAGCTTTCTTT; CDR3 protein: CASSPRAQRNTEAFF
D gene: TRBD1; CDR3 length: 16; J gene: TRBJ1-5; V gene: TRBV7-6; clone size: .; CDR3 DNA: TGTGCCAGCAGCTTAGAGGGGACAGGGGGCGTTCAGCCCCAGCATTTT; CDR3 protein: CASSLEGTGGVQPQHF
D gene: .; CDR3 length: 14; J gene: TRBJ1-1; V gene: TRBV6-5; clone size: .; CDR3 DNA: TGTGCCAGCAGCCAGGGGAGATGGAACACTGAAGCTTTCTTT; CDR3 protein: CASSQGRWNTEAFF
D gene: .; CDR3 length: 15; J gene: TRBJ2-3; V gene: TRBV2; clone size: .; CDR3 DNA: TGTGCCAGCAGTGGGGTACACGAGGTCACAGATACGCAGTATTTT; CDR3 protein: CASSGVHEVTDTQYF
D gene: .; CDR3 length: 11; J gene: TRBJ1-4; V gene: TRBV28; clone size: .; CDR3 DNA: TGTGCCAGCAGTTCCAAGACAGCGCTGTTTTTT; CDR3 protein: CASSSKTALFF
D gene: .; CDR3 length: 15; J gene: TRBJ1-2; V gene: TRBV4-3; clone size: .; CDR3 DNA: TGCGCCAGCAGCCGTCGAGAGGGAGCCCTTGGTGGCTACACCTTC; CDR3 protein: CASSRREGALGGYTF
D gene: TRBD1; CDR3 length: 14; J gene: TRBJ1-2; V gene: TRBV5-1; clone size: .; CDR3 DNA: TGCGCCAGCAACCCCTGGACAGGCGACGGGGGCTACACCTTC; CDR3 protein: CASNPWTGDGGYTF
D gene: .; CDR3 length: 16; J gene: TRBJ1-1; V gene: TRBV13; clone size: .; CDR3 DNA: TGTGCCAGCAGCCCATCCAATCGCGGGGTGAACACTGAAGCTTTCTTT; CDR3 protein: CASSPSNRGVNTEAFF
D gene: TRBD2; CDR3 length: 14; J gene: TRBJ2-5; V gene: TRBV5-1; clone size: .; CDR3 DNA: TGCGCCAGCAGCTCCGGGACTAGTCAAGAGACCCAGTACTTC; CDR3 protein: CASSSGTSQETQYF
D gene: .; CDR3 length: 14; J gene: TRBJ2-2; V gene: TRBV7-2; clone size: .; CDR3 DNA: TGTGCCAGCAGCCCTAGAGCGAACACCGGGGAGCTGTTTTTT; CDR3 protein: CASSPRANTGELFF
D gene: .; CDR3 length: 13; J gene: TRBJ1-2; V gene: TRBV11-2; clone size: .; CDR3 DNA: TGTGCCAGCAGCCTAGACAGGTCCCATGGCTACACCTTC; CDR3 protein: CASSLDRSHGYTF
D gene: .; CDR3 length: 16; J gene: TRBJ2-7; V gene: TRBV27; clone size: .; CDR3 DNA: TGTGCCAGCAGTTTATCTGCGGGCGGGATTGCCTACGAGCAGTACTTC; CDR3 protein: CASSLSAGGIAYEQYF
D gene: .; CDR3 length: 13; J gene: TRBJ1-2; V gene: TRBV27; clone size: once; CDR3 DNA: TGTGCCAGCAGTTTGGTGGATGTGGGCGGCTACACCTTC; CDR3 protein: CASSLVDVGGYTF
D gene: .; CDR3 length: 17; J gene: TRBJ1-5; V gene: TRBV11-2; clone size: few; CDR3 DNA: TGTGCCAGCAGCTTAGGGCTGATGGGGAGGGGCAATCAGCCCCAGCATTTT; CDR3 protein: CASSLGLMGRGNQPQHF
D gene: TRBD1; CDR3 length: 14; J gene: TRBJ1-2; V gene: TRBV19; clone size: .; CDR3 DNA: TGTGCCAGTATGGACAGGGGGCGACACTATGGCTACACCTTC; CDR3 protein: CASMDRGRHYGYTF
D gene: .; CDR3 length: 14; J gene: TRBJ1-2; V gene: TRBV14; clone size: .; CDR3 DNA: TGTGCCAGCAGCCAAGGTGGCAGGGGTGAGAGCTACACCTTC; CDR3 protein: CASSQGGRGESYTF
D gene: .; CDR3 length: 14; J gene: TRBJ2-3; V gene: TRBV6-5; clone size: .; CDR3 DNA: TGTGCCAGCTCTCCGGCAGGGATGACAGATACGCAGTATTTT; CDR3 protein: CASSPAGMTDTQYF
D gene: TRBD1; CDR3 length: 16; J gene: TRBJ2-7; V gene: TRBV5-6; clone size: .; CDR3 DNA: TGTGCCAGCAGCTTTGGTCGGACAGGCAGCTCCTACGAGCAGTACTTC; CDR3 protein: CASSFGRTGSSYEQYF
D gene: TRBD1; CDR3 length: 16; J gene: TRBJ1-5; V gene: TRBV6-1; clone size: .; CDR3 DNA: TGTGCCAGCAGTGGAGGCGACAGGGGTTGGAGTCAGCCCCAGCATTTT; CDR3 protein: CASSGGDRGWSQPQHF
D gene: .; CDR3 length: 19; J gene: TRBJ1-3; V gene: TRBV15; clone size: .; CDR3 DNA: TGTGCCACCAGCAGAACGCACCCGAGGGAGGGTCTCTCTGGAAACACCATATATTTT; CDR3 protein: CATSRTHPREGLSGNTIYF
D gene: TRBD2; CDR3 length: 14; J gene: TRBJ2-3; V gene: TRBV5-1; clone size: .; CDR3 DNA: TGCGCCAGCAGCGTTCGGGGGGGCGGAGATACGCAGTATTTT; CDR3 protein: CASSVRGGGDTQYF
D gene: TRBD2; CDR3 length: 16; J gene: TRBJ2-5; V gene: TRBV4-2; clone size: .; CDR3 DNA: TGTGCCAGCAGCCTTGGGACTAGCGGGGCGGGGGAGACCCAGTACTTC; CDR3 protein: CASSLGTSGAGETQYF
D gene: TRBD1; CDR3 length: 15; J gene: TRBJ1-6; V gene: TRBV28; clone size: .; CDR3 DNA: TGTGCCAGCAGTCCCTCACAGGGGAATAATTCACCCCTCCACTTT; CDR3 protein: CASSPSQGNNSPLHF
D gene: TRBD2; CDR3 length: 14; J gene: TRBJ2-1; V gene: TRBV29-1; clone size: .; CDR3 DNA: TGCAGCGTCTTCCGGCCAATTAGCGGGGGGGCGCAGTTCTTC; CDR3 protein: CSVFRPISGGAQFF
D gene: TRBD2; CDR3 length: 16; J gene: TRBJ2-3; V gene: TRBV5-4; clone size: .; CDR3 DNA: TGTGCCAGCAGCTTGGCGGCGGGGGGGGGATCAGATACGCAGTATTTT; CDR3 protein: CASSLAAGGGSDTQYF
D gene: TRBD1; CDR3 length: 13; J gene: TRBJ1-2; V gene: TRBV28; clone size: .; CDR3 DNA: TGTGCCAGCAGCAGAACAGGGGCCTATGGCTACACCTTC; CDR3 protein: CASSRTGAYGYTF
D gene: .; CDR3 length: 15; J gene: TRBJ1-1; V gene: TRBV27; clone size: once; CDR3 DNA: TGTGCCAGCAGTTCCGAAGCCGACAGGAACACTGAAGCTTTCTTT; CDR3 protein: CASSSEADRNTEAFF
D gene: .; CDR3 length: 15; J gene: TRBJ1-2; V gene: TRBV7-2; clone size: .; CDR3 DNA: TGTGCCAGCAGCCAAACAGGGAGAGCTAACTATGGCTACACCTTC; CDR3 protein: CASSQTGRANYGYTF
D gene: .; CDR3 length: 13; J gene: TRBJ1-6; V gene: TRBV2; clone size: .; CDR3 DNA: TGTGCCAGCAAATCAGGGGAGAATTCACCCCTCCACTTT; CDR3 protein: CASKSGENSPLHF
D gene: TRBD2; CDR3 length: 11; J gene: TRBJ2-1; V gene: TRBV6-5; clone size: .; CDR3 DNA: TGTGCCAGCGGAACGCGGGGGGAGCAGTTCTTC; CDR3 protein: CASGTRGEQFF
D gene: .; CDR3 length: 15; J gene: TRBJ1-6; V gene: TRBV5-1; clone size: .; CDR3 DNA: TGCGCCAGCAGCCTTCGCGGGACCTTAAATTCACCCCTCCACTTT; CDR3 protein: CASSLRGTLNSPLHF
D gene: .; CDR3 length: 16; J gene: TRBJ2-1; V gene: TRBV4-1; clone size: few; CDR3 DNA: TGCGCCAGCAGCCAATCCCCCGGGGGAACCTACAATGAGCAGTTCTTC; CDR3 protein: CASSQSPGGTYNEQFF
D gene: TRBD1; CDR3 length: 15; J gene: TRBJ1-5; V gene: TRBV10-3; clone size: .; CDR3 DNA: TGTGCCATCAGTGACCGCCGACAGGGAAATCAGCCCCAGCATTTT; CDR3 protein: CAISDRRQGNQPQHF
D gene: TRBD2; CDR3 length: 16; J gene: TRBJ2-1; V gene: TRBV5-1; clone size: .; CDR3 DNA: TGCGCCAGCAGCTCCTATTTGTCTAGCGGGGGGAATGAGCAGTTCTTC; CDR3 protein: CASSSYLSSGGNEQFF
D gene: .; CDR3 length: 15; J gene: TRBJ1-5; V gene: TRBV27; clone size: .; CDR3 DNA: TGTGCCAGCAGTTTTTCTCGGGAAGGTCATCAGCCCCAGCATTTT; CDR3 protein: CASSFSREGHQPQHF
D gene: .; CDR3 length: 16; J gene: TRBJ1-4; V gene: TRBV5-1; clone size: .; CDR3 DNA: TGCGCCAGCAGCTTGGAACTGACAGGCACAAATGAAAAACTGTTTTTT; CDR3 protein: CASSLELTGTNEKLFF
D gene: .; CDR3 length: 14; J gene: TRBJ2-4; V gene: TRBV27; clone size: few; CDR3 DNA: TGTGCCAGCAGTTTAAAAGGGGGTCTAAACATTCAGTACTTC; CDR3 protein: CASSLKGGLNIQYF
D gene: .; CDR3 length: 16; J gene: TRBJ1-3; V gene: TRBV9; clone size: .; CDR3 DNA: TGTGCCAGCAGCGTGGCGACAGGTAGCTCTGGAAACACCATATATTTT; CDR3 protein: CASSVATGSSGNTIYF
D gene: TRBD1; CDR3 length: 16; J gene: TRBJ1-5; V gene: TRBV2; clone size: .; CDR3 DNA: TGTGCCAGCAGATTAACCGGGACAGGGTTAGGGCAGCCCCAGCATTTT; CDR3 protein: CASRLTGTGLGQPQHF
D gene: .; CDR3 length: 13; J gene: TRBJ1-5; V gene: TRBV6-1; clone size: once; CDR3 DNA: TGTGCCAGCACGGAGGTCTCCAATCAGCCCCAGCATTTT; CDR3 protein: CASTEVSNQPQHF
D gene: .; CDR3 length: 13; J gene: TRBJ2-5; V gene: TRBV5-6; clone size: .; CDR3 DNA: TGTGCCAGCAGCAGGACAGTTAAAGAGACCCAGTACTTC; CDR3 protein: CASSRTVKETQYF
D gene: .; CDR3 length: 13; J gene: TRBJ1-1; V gene: TRBV6-5; clone size: .; CDR3 DNA: TGTGCCAGCAGTTACGGGCAGGGATCAGAAGCTTTCTTT; CDR3 protein: CASSYGQGSEAFF
D gene: TRBD1; CDR3 length: 15; J gene: TRBJ1-1; V gene: TRBV27; clone size: .; CDR3 DNA: TGTGCCAGCAGTGGGGGACAGGGGGCAAGCACTGAAGCTTTCTTT; CDR3 protein: CASSGGQGASTEAFF
D gene: .; CDR3 length: 11; J gene: TRBJ2-5; V gene: TRBV5-1; clone size: .; CDR3 DNA: TGCGCCAGCAGGACCGGGGAGACCCAGTACTTC; CDR3 protein: CASRTGETQYF
D gene: TRBD1; CDR3 length: 11; J gene: TRBJ2-7; V gene: TRBV6-5; clone size: once; CDR3 DNA: TGTGCCACCGGGACAGTTTACGAGCAGTACTTC; CDR3 protein: CATGTVYEQYF
D gene: .; CDR3 length: 15; J gene: TRBJ1-2; V gene: TRBV27; clone size: .; CDR3 DNA: TGTGCCAGCAGTTACGACCGGACAGCGTACTATGGCTACACCTTC; CDR3 protein: CASSYDRTAYYGYTF
D gene: TRBD1; CDR3 length: 16; J gene: TRBJ2-5; V gene: TRBV6-5; clone size: .; CDR3 DNA: TGTGCCAGCAGTTTTCAACCGGGACAGGGTGATGAGACCCAGTACTTC; CDR3 protein: CASSFQPGQGDETQYF
D gene: .; CDR3 length: 13; J gene: TRBJ1-1; V gene: TRBV9; clone size: .; CDR3 DNA: TGTGCCAGCAGCGTGGGACACTACACTGAAGCTTTCTTT; CDR3 protein: CASSVGHYTEAFF